This T cell receptor beta chain was identified in a study of blood T cell repertoires in COVID-19. Study at large: Acute-phase and convalescent COVID-19 samples originated in the United States, Italy and Spain.

This clone appeared once. The length of the CDR3 is 12 residues. This table comes from immunoSEQ multiplex PCR, and its TCRdb copy is limited to in-frame clones, with some not included. The top ten clones hold more than 1.1% of a sample with 250,000 to 350,000 clones, 84% of them seen once. Material for sequencing was peripheral blood. The chain couples TRBV21-1 to TRBJ1-2; the DNA was not used to check the table's D call, TRBD1. TRBV21-1 represents a pseudogene. The sequence came from a human donor with COVID-19, enrolled during active disease. The donor label of this sample is uncertain. Written as DNA, the CDR3 is TGTGCCAGCAGCACGGGACAGCGTTGCTACACCTTC. Its translation: CASSTGQRCYTF.